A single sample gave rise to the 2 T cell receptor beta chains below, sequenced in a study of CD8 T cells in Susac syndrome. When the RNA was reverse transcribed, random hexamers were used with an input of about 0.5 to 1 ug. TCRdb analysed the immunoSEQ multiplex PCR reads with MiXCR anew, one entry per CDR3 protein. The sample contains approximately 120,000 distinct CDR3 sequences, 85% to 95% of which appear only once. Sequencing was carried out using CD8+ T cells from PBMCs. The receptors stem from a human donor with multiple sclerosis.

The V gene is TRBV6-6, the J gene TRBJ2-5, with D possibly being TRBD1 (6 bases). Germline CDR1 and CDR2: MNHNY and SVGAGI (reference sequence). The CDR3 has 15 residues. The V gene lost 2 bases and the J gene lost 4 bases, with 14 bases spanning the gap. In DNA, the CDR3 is TGTGCCAGCAGTTACCCCCAGGGGCTGGGAGAGACCCAGTACTTC. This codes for CASSYPQGLGETQYF.

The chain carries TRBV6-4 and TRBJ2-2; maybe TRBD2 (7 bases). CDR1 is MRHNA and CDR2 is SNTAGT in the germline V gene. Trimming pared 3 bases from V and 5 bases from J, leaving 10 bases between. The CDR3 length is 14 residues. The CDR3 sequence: CASSEQGGTGELFF. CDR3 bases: TGTGCCAGCAGTGAACAGGGAGGGACCGGGGAGCTGTTTTTT.